This TCR beta chain was profiled in a study of cytomegalovirus exposure and HLA in healthy donors. At the level of the study: An earlier analysis identified approximately 110 million unique TCR beta sequences in approximately 190 million T cells.

Trimming pared 5 bases from V and 5 bases from J, leaving 13 bases between. Germline V gives CDR1 SGHVS, CDR2 FNYEAQ. CDR3 length: 14 amino acids. Turning to this clone: Its antigen is not identified.

Findings of the study overall: Immune exposure information comprised only CMV serostatus.

13 Jbeta primers and 60 Vbeta primers were used for the PCR. Generated by immunoSEQ multiplex PCR, the TCRdb table keeps only in-frame clones and is missing some. The repertoire has some 170,000 clones, 60% to 80% of them found once; the top ten carry roughly 3.6%. The rearrangement joins TRBV7-6 to TRBJ1-5, with D tentatively TRBD1 (5 bases). The clonotype comes from a young man in good health and CMV-seropositive. The specimen was PBMCs. CDR3 DNA: TGTGCCAGCAGCATTGACGCGGGGGATCAGCCCCAGCATTTT. Translated, it gives CASSIDAGDQPQHF.